This T cell receptor beta chain was profiled in a study of T cell responses to AZD1222 COVID-19 vaccine. About this clone: Within the sample, other DNA sequences also encode this same CDR3.

Unmatched junction bases numbered 3, after V lost 0 bases and J lost 0 bases. CDR3 length: 16 amino acids. The germline CDR1 and CDR2 sequences are SGHNT and YYREEE (reference sequence). Clones were sequenced by immunoSEQ multiplex PCR, and TCRdb holds only the in-frame ones, with some missing. This table holds under 20,000 clones, around 81% found once. The chain recombines TRBV5-4 with TRBJ2-3; the match to TRBD2 covers 8 bases. The input for sequencing was peripheral blood, taken 28 days after the second AZD1222 dose. The clonotype was recovered from an adult who received the AZD1222 COVID-19 vaccine. The CDR3 here is CASSLGAGVSTDTQYF. CDR3 DNA sequence: TGTGCCAGCAGCTTGGGAGCGGGGGTTAGCACAGATACGCAGTATTTT. Combining the CDR3 with reference TRBV5-4 and TRBJ2-3 gives the whole variable domain ETGVTQSPTHLIKTRGQQVTLRCSSQSGHNTVSWYQQALGQGPQFIFQYYREEENGRGNFPPRFSGLQFPNYSSELNVNALELDDSALYLCASSLGAGVSTDTQYFGPGTRLTVL.